The clone carrying this T cell receptor beta chain was seen only once. The antigen is unknown. This sample was taken from a study of OX40 agonist ivuxolimab in advanced cancers. Study information: With ivuxolimab, an agonistic anti-OX40 (CD134) antibody, patients were treated. Dose-escalation patients suffered from hepatocellular carcinoma, melanoma, renal cell or head and neck cancer.

This CDR3 has 12 residues. Germline V CDR1 and CDR2: SNHLY, FYNNEI. The ends were cut back, 4 bases at V and 3 bases at J, with 7 bases in the middle. Sequencing used immunoSEQ multiplex PCR; TCRdb keeps in-frame clones, though not all of them. The sample has tens of thousands of clones; 75% to 80% are singletons. Findings and limits, study-wide: On average, CD8+ T cells showed a greater number of expanded clones than CD4+.

Blood sampling took place at baseline, cycle 4 day 1, and cycle 7 day 1. The source material was CD4+ or CD8+ T cells sorted from blood, sampled in a trial of the OX40 agonist ivuxolimab. The source is an adult with an advanced solid tumor such as melanoma, head and neck, liver or kidney cancer. The chain has TRBV2 and TRBJ2-7; D assignment may be TRBD1 or TRBD2 (5 bases each). The CDR3 DNA follows: TGTGCCAGCAGTGGGGGGAGCTACGAGCAGTACTTC. Translating it yields CASSGGSYEQYF.